Included here is one T cell receptor (beta chain) sequence, with context. The antigen remains undetermined. PCR primers comprised 60 Vbeta and 13 Jbeta primers. The table came from immunoSEQ multiplex PCR; TCRdb's copy has only in-frame clones and leaves some out. This sample lists about 62,000 clones; its ten largest clones have approximately 5%. The sample comes from a study of cytomegalovirus exposure and HLA in healthy donors. Overall study findings and caveats: CMV serostatus alone was available as immune exposure information.

Losses at the gene ends were 1 base for V and 1 base for J; bases not matched to a gene: 5. Germline CDR1 is SEHNR and CDR2 is FQNEAQ (reference sequence). The CDR3 length is 17 residues. The sample consisted of PBMCs. This receptor was obtained from a man aged 25 to 40 in good health and CMV-seropositive. The chain links TRBV7-9 to TRBJ1-3; 9 bases match TRBD1. The CDR3 DNA sequence: TGTGCCAGCAGCTTAGGAACAGGGGGCAGGTCTGGAAACACCATATATTTT. Encoded protein: CASSLGTGGRSGNTIYF.